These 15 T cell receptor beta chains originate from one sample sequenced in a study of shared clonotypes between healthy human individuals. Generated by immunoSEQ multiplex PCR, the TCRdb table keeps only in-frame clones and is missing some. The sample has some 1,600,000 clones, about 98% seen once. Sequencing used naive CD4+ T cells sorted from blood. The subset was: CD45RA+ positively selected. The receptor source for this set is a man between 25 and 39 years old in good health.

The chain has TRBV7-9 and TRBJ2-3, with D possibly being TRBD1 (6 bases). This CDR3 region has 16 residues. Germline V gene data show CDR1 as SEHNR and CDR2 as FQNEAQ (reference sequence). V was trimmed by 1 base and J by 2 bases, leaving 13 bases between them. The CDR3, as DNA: TGTGCCAGCAGCTTAGGGGCAGGGGTGGACACAGATACGCAGTATTTT. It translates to CASSLGAGVDTDTQYF.

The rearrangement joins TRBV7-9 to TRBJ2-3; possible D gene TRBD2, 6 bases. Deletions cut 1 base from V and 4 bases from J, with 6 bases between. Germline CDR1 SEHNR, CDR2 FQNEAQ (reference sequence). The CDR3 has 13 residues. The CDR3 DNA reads TGTGCCAGCAGCTTAGGGAGGGCAGATACGCAGTATTTT. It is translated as CASSLGRADTQYF. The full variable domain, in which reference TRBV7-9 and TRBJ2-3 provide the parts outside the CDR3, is DTGVSQNPRHKITKRGQNVTFRCDPISEHNRLYWYRQTLGQGPEFLTYFQNEAQLEKSRLLSDRFSAERPKGSFSTLEIQRTEQGDSAMYLCASSLGRADTQYFGPGTRLTVL.

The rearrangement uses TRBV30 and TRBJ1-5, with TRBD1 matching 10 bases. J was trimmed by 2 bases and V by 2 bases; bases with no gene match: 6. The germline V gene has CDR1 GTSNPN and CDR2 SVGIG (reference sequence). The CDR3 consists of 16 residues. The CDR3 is CAWSFTGTGGNQPQHF. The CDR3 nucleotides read TGTGCCTGGAGTTTCACCGGGACAGGGGGCAATCAGCCCCAGCATTTT.

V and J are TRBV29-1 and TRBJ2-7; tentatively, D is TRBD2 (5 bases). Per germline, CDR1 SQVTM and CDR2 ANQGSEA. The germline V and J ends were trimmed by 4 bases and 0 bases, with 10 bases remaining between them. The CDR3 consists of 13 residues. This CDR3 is CSVAGLLSYEQYF. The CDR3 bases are TGCAGCGTTGCCGGACTGCTCTCCTACGAGCAGTACTTC.

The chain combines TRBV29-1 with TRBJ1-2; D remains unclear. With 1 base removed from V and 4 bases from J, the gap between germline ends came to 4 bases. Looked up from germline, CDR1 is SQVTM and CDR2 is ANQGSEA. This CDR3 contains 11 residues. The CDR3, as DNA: TGCAGCGTTGAAGGAGCCTATGGCTACACCTTC. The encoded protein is CSVEGAYGYTF. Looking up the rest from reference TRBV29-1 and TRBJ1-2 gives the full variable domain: SAVISQKPSRDICQRGTSLTIQCQVDSQVTMMFWYRQQPGQSLTLIATANQGSEATYESGFVIDKFPISRPNLTFSTLTVSNMSPEDSSIYLCSVEGAYGYTFGSGTRLTVV.

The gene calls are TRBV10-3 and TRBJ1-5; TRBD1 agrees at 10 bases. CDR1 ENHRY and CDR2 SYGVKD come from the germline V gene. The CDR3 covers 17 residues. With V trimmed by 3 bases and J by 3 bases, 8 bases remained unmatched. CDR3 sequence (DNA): TGTGCCATCAGTGATAGGGCCGGGACAGGGGTCAATCAGCCCCAGCATTTT. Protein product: CAISDRAGTGVNQPQHF.

The CDR3 reads CASSILAIEQFF. The CDR3, as DNA: TGTGCCAGTAGCATTTTGGCTATTGAGCAGTTCTTC. The rearrangement links TRBV19 to TRBJ2-1; no reliable D call. The CDR3 runs to 12 residues. Trimming cost V 6 bases and J 9 bases, with 12 bases left between them. CDR1 is LNHDA and CDR2 is SQIVND in the germline V gene (reference sequence).

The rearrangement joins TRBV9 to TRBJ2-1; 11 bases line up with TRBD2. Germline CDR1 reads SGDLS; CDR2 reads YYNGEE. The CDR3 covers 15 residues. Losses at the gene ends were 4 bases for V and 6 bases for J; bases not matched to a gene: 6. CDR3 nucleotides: TGTGCCAGCAGCTTCCTAGCGGGAGGAGGCAATGAGCAGTTCTTC. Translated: CASSFLAGGGNEQFF.

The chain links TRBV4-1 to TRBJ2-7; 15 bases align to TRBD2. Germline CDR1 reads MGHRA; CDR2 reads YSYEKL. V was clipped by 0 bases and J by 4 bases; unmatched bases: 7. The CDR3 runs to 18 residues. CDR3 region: CASSQDGLAGGQKYEQYF. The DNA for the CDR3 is TGCGCCAGCAGCCAAGATGGACTAGCGGGAGGGCAAAAGTACGAGCAGTACTTC.

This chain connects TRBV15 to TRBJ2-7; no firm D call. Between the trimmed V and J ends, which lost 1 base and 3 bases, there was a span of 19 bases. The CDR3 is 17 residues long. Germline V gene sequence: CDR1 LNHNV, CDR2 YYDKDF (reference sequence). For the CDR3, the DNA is TGTGCCACCAGCAGAGTCGTCGGTGACATCACCCTCTACGAGCAGTACTTC. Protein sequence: CATSRVVGDITLYEQYF. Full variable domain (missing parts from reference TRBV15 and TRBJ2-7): DAMVIQNPRYQVTQFGKPVTLSCSQTLNHNVMYWYQQKSSQAPKLLFHYYDKDFNNEADTPDNFQSRRPNTSFCFLDIRSPGLGDTAMYLCATSRVVGDITLYEQYFGPGTRLTVT.

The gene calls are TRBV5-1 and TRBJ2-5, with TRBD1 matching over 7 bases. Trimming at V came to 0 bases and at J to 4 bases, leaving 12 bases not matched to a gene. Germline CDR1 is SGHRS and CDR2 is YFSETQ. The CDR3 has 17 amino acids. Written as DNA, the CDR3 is TGCGCCAGCAGCTTGGGACAGGGAAGGACGAACACAGAGACCCAGTACTTC. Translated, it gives CASSLGQGRTNTETQYF.

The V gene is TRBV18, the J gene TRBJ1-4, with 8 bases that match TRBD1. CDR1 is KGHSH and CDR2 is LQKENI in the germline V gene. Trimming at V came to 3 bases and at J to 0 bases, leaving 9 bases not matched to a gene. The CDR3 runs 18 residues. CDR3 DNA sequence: TGTGCCAGCTCACCGGCAGGGGGCCTTACTGCAACTAATGAAAAACTGTTTTTT. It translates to CASSPAGGLTATNEKLFF. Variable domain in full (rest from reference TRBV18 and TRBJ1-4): NAGVMQNPRHLVRRRGQEARLRCSPMKGHSHVYWYRQLPEEGLKFMVYLQKENIIDESGMPKERFSAEFPKEGPSILRIQQVVRGDSAAYFCASSPAGGLTATNEKLFFGSGTQLSVL.

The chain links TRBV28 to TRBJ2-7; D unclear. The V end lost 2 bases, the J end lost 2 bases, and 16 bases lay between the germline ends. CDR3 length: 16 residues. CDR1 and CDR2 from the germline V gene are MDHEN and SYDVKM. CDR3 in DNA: TGTGCCAGCAGTTTAACACGACAAGGGCTCGCCTACGAGCAGTACTTC. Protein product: CASSLTRQGLAYEQYF.

The CDR3 DNA sequence: TGTGCCAGCAGTGCCCGGACAGGGTTGGGGGTCGGGGCCAACGTCCTGACTTTC. Encoded protein: CASSARTGLGVGANVLTF. This chain connects TRBV27 to TRBJ2-6, with 8 positions matching TRBD1. Germline loops: CDR1 MNHEY, CDR2 SMNVEV (reference sequence). There are 18 residues in the CDR3. V lost 5 bases to trimming and J lost 4 bases; unmatched junction nucleotides: 13.

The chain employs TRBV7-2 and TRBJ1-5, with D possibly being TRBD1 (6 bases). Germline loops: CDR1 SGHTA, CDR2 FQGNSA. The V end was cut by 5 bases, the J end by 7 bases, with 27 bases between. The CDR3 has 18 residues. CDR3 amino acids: CASSAFPGHRNLGQPQHF. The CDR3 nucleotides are TGTGCCAGCAGCGCATTCCCGGGACACCGAAACTTAGGGCAGCCCCAGCATTTT.